The rows below give T cell receptor beta chains drawn from one sample of a study of blood T cell repertoires in COVID-19. Measured with immunoSEQ multiplex PCR; TCRdb has only the in-frame clones, and not every one. The sample holds nearly 250,000 clones; more than 70% are singletons and the top ten take more than 2%. The source material was PBMCs or T cells enriched from blood (not recorded which). The receptors were sampled from a woman in her fifties or sixties who had recovered from COVID-19. Each CDR3 is given with its conserved first and last residue. D genes are given only for firm matches. The size of a clone is reported for some rows only, either as once, few or many, or as a class for expanded clones.

j_call: TRBJ1-1
clone_size: few
v_call: TRBV5-1
d_call: -
cdr3_nt: TGCGCCAGCAGCTTGGCCACCTGGGGGGGAACATTCTTCACTGATGAAGCTTTCTTT
cdr3_aa: CASSLATWGGTFFTDEAFF

j_call: TRBJ2-7
clone_size: -
v_call: TRBV29-1
d_call: TRBD1
cdr3_nt: TGCAGCGCCCGCATCCCGGGACAGGAGGCCTACGAGCAGTACTTC
cdr3_aa: CSARIPGQEAYEQYF

j_call: TRBJ2-2
clone_size: once
v_call: TRBV19
d_call: -
cdr3_nt: TGTGCCAGTAGTTTACAAGCGAACACCGGGGAGCTGTTTTTT
cdr3_aa: CASSLQANTGELFF

j_call: TRBJ1-2
clone_size: -
v_call: TRBV11-2
d_call: -
cdr3_nt: TGTGCCAGCAGCTTAGCTCGAGGCTATGGCTACACCTTC
cdr3_aa: CASSLARGYGYTF

j_call: TRBJ1-2
clone_size: -
v_call: TRBV9
d_call: -
cdr3_nt: TGTGCCAGCAGCGGGGGGGAGTCCTACACCTTC
cdr3_aa: CASSGGESYTF

j_call: TRBJ2-1
clone_size: -
v_call: TRBV7-8
d_call: -
cdr3_nt: TGTGCCAGCAGCCCCGGCCGCGGGACTGAGCAGTTCTTC
cdr3_aa: CASSPGRGTEQFF

j_call: TRBJ2-5
clone_size: -
v_call: TRBV27
d_call: TRBD1
cdr3_nt: TGTGCCAGCAGTAGGACAGGGTCCAAAGAGACCCAGTACTTC
cdr3_aa: CASSRTGSKETQYF

j_call: TRBJ1-4
clone_size: -
v_call: TRBV10-2
d_call: -
cdr3_nt: TGCGCCAGCCGAAGCCCCCCGGATGAAAAACTGTTTTTT
cdr3_aa: CASRSPPDEKLFF

j_call: TRBJ2-1
clone_size: -
v_call: TRBV29-1
d_call: -
cdr3_nt: TGCAGCCTAGCCTATAGGGGGCGAGGGAGGAATGAGCAGTTCTTC
cdr3_aa: CSLAYRGRGRNEQFF

j_call: TRBJ1-4
clone_size: once
v_call: TRBV7-9
d_call: -
cdr3_nt: TGTGCGAGCGCCGGGACAATCTTTACTAATGAAAAACTGTTTTTT
cdr3_aa: CASAGTIFTNEKLFF

j_call: TRBJ2-7
clone_size: -
v_call: TRBV7-2
d_call: TRBD1
cdr3_nt: TGTGCCAGCAGCTCGGCGACAGGGGCGAACGAGCAGTACTTC
cdr3_aa: CASSSATGANEQYF

j_call: TRBJ1-1
clone_size: -
v_call: TRBV2
d_call: -
cdr3_nt: TGTGCCAGCACCAGGGGTGAGTCGAACACTGAAGCTTTCTTT
cdr3_aa: CASTRGESNTEAFF

j_call: TRBJ2-1
clone_size: -
v_call: TRBV7-2
d_call: -
cdr3_nt: TGTGCCAGCAGCGACCCTACTCACCCAGGCCTTCAGTTCTTC
cdr3_aa: CASSDPTHPGLQFF

j_call: TRBJ2-3
clone_size: -
v_call: TRBV11-3
d_call: TRBD2
cdr3_nt: TGTGCCAGCAGCCTGGGACTAGCGGGAGGTGCAGGGGGCACAGATACGCAGTATTTT
cdr3_aa: CASSLGLAGGAGGTDTQYF

j_call: TRBJ1-1
clone_size: -
v_call: TRBV27
d_call: -
cdr3_nt: TGTGCCAGCACCGGGAAGGGGGAATTGGGCACTGAAGCTTTCTTT
cdr3_aa: CASTGKGELGTEAFF

j_call: TRBJ2-3
clone_size: -
v_call: TRBV6-2/TRBV6-3
d_call: TRBD2
cdr3_nt: TGTGCCAGCAGCCCAATGCGGACTAGCGGGGAAGGTACGCAGTATTTT
cdr3_aa: CASSPMRTSGEGTQYF

j_call: TRBJ2-1
clone_size: -
v_call: TRBV27
d_call: TRBD2
cdr3_nt: TGTGCCAGCAGTCTGGGACTAGCGGGAGTCAATGAGCAGTTCTTC
cdr3_aa: CASSLGLAGVNEQFF

j_call: TRBJ1-5
clone_size: -
v_call: TRBV15
d_call: -
cdr3_nt: TGTGCCACCAGCAGGGACAGTTTGTTACAGCCCCAGCATTTT
cdr3_aa: CATSRDSLLQPQHF

j_call: TRBJ2-1
clone_size: once
v_call: TRBV6-2/TRBV6-3
d_call: TRBD2
cdr3_nt: TGTGCCAGCAGTTACTCGATCGATCTAGCGGGGTGGGGGCCCTACAATGAGCAGTTCTTC
cdr3_aa: CASSYSIDLAGWGPYNEQFF

j_call: TRBJ1-2
clone_size: -
v_call: TRBV19
d_call: -
cdr3_nt: TGTGCCAGTAGTATAGAATCCAGGGATCACCATGGCTACACCTTC
cdr3_aa: CASSIESRDHHGYTF

j_call: TRBJ1-1
clone_size: -
v_call: TRBV19
d_call: -
cdr3_nt: TGTGCCAGTAGTCCCAGGGTGGCAGGGGCGAACACTGAAGCTTTCTTT
cdr3_aa: CASSPRVAGANTEAFF

j_call: TRBJ2-3
clone_size: -
v_call: TRBV10-3
d_call: -
cdr3_nt: TGTGCCACCACCCACCCAGAGACTAGCACAGATACGCAGTATTTT
cdr3_aa: CATTHPETSTDTQYF

j_call: TRBJ2-7
clone_size: -
v_call: TRBV18
d_call: TRBD2
cdr3_nt: TGTGCCAGCTCACCGCGGACTAGCGGGAACTACGAGCAGTACTTC
cdr3_aa: CASSPRTSGNYEQYF

j_call: TRBJ2-7
clone_size: once
v_call: TRBV18
d_call: -
cdr3_nt: TGTGCCAGCCGAACGACCCGGGACTTGAGCTCCTACGAGCAGTACTTC
cdr3_aa: CASRTTRDLSSYEQYF

j_call: TRBJ2-7
clone_size: -
v_call: TRBV7-2
d_call: TRBD1
cdr3_nt: TGTGCCAGCAGCTTAGAGGGGGGACAGGGATCTCGGGAGCAGTACTTC
cdr3_aa: CASSLEGGQGSREQYF

j_call: TRBJ1-6
clone_size: once
v_call: TRBV12-3/TRBV12-4
d_call: -
cdr3_nt: TGTGCCAGCACCCTGGACAGTCCACCCCTCCACTTT
cdr3_aa: CASTLDSPPLHF

j_call: TRBJ2-5
clone_size: -
v_call: TRBV11-2
d_call: -
cdr3_nt: TGTGCCAGCAGCCTAATCAGGTTCCAAGAGACCCAGTACTTC
cdr3_aa: CASSLIRFQETQYF

j_call: TRBJ1-5
clone_size: -
v_call: TRBV30
d_call: -
cdr3_nt: TGTGCCTGGAGTAACGGGGGGCTGGAGCCCCAGCATTTT
cdr3_aa: CAWSNGGLEPQHF

j_call: TRBJ1-3
clone_size: -
v_call: TRBV19
d_call: TRBD1
cdr3_nt: TGTGCCAGTATGTTCGACAGGGGCTCTGGAAACACCATATATTTT
cdr3_aa: CASMFDRGSGNTIYF

j_call: TRBJ2-7
clone_size: -
v_call: TRBV28
d_call: -
cdr3_nt: TGTGCCAGCAGTTTATTTTCAGGTCACGACGAGCAGTACTTC
cdr3_aa: CASSLFSGHDEQYF

j_call: TRBJ1-5
clone_size: -
v_call: TRBV6-5
d_call: TRBD1
cdr3_nt: TGTGCCAGCAGGATAACAGGGGTGGGCAATCAGCCCCAGCATTTT
cdr3_aa: CASRITGVGNQPQHF

j_call: TRBJ2-5
clone_size: -
v_call: TRBV24-1
d_call: TRBD1
cdr3_nt: TGTGCCACCAGTCCAGGGGGAGAGACCCAGTACTTC
cdr3_aa: CATSPGGETQYF

j_call: TRBJ2-5
clone_size: -
v_call: TRBV5-1
d_call: TRBD2
cdr3_nt: TGCGCCAGCACCAGAAGCGGGACCTTCTTAAGGAACCAAGAGACCCAGTACTTC
cdr3_aa: CASTRSGTFLRNQETQYF

j_call: TRBJ1-1
clone_size: -
v_call: TRBV19
d_call: -
cdr3_nt: TGTGCCAGTAGTATTATCGTTTCGAGAGGCACTGAAGCTTTCTTT
cdr3_aa: CASSIIVSRGTEAFF

j_call: TRBJ2-3
clone_size: -
v_call: TRBV4-3
d_call: -
cdr3_nt: TGCGCCAGCAGCCAAGATTTTGGCGGAACAGATACGCAGTATTTT
cdr3_aa: CASSQDFGGTDTQYF

j_call: TRBJ1-1
clone_size: -
v_call: TRBV18
d_call: TRBD1
cdr3_nt: TGTGCCAGCTCTCCGGACAGGTTGGCGGCCAACACTGAAGCTTTCTTT
cdr3_aa: CASSPDRLAANTEAFF

j_call: TRBJ1-1
clone_size: -
v_call: TRBV9
d_call: -
cdr3_nt: TGTGCCAGCAGCGTAGTGGAGGGTGGGGCAACTGAAGCTTTCTTT
cdr3_aa: CASSVVEGGATEAFF

j_call: TRBJ1-2
clone_size: once
v_call: TRBV2
d_call: -
cdr3_nt: TGTGCCAGCAGTGAACAGGGAACTAACTATGGCTACACCTTC
cdr3_aa: CASSEQGTNYGYTF

j_call: TRBJ2-1
clone_size: -
v_call: TRBV4-1
d_call: TRBD2
cdr3_nt: TGCGCCAGCAGCCAAGGCGGGAGAGTGTCCTACAATGAGCAGTTCTTC
cdr3_aa: CASSQGGRVSYNEQFF

j_call: TRBJ2-1
clone_size: once
v_call: TRBV6-1
d_call: -
cdr3_nt: TGTGCCAGCAGTGAAGGAACAGGGAAGTCGAATGAGCAGTTCTTC
cdr3_aa: CASSEGTGKSNEQFF

j_call: TRBJ2-5
clone_size: -
v_call: TRBV5-5
d_call: -
cdr3_nt: TGTGCCAGCAGCTGGGGACGACAGGTGCAAGAGACCCAGTACTTC
cdr3_aa: CASSWGRQVQETQYF

j_call: TRBJ1-5
clone_size: -
v_call: TRBV7-2
d_call: TRBD1
cdr3_nt: TGTGCCAGCAGCTTAAGCAGGGGGGGCAATCAGCCCCAGCATTTT
cdr3_aa: CASSLSRGGNQPQHF

j_call: TRBJ2-1
clone_size: few
v_call: TRBV5-1
d_call: -
cdr3_nt: TGCGCCAGCAGCCCCGGGACACGCAATGAGCAGTTCTTC
cdr3_aa: CASSPGTRNEQFF